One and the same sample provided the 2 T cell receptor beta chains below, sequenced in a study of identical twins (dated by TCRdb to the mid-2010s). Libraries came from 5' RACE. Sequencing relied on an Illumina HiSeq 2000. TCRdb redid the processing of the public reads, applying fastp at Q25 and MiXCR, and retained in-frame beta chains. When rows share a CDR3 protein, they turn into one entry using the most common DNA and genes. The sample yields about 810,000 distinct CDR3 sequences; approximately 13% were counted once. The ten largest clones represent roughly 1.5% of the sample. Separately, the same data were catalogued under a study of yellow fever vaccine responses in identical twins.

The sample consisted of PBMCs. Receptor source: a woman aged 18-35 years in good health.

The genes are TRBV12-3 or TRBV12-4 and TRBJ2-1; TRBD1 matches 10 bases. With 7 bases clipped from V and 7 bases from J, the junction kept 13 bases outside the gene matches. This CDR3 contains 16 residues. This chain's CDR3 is CASTSDRGILRNEQFF. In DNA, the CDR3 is TGTGCCAGCACTTCGGACAGGGGGATTTTGAGAAATGAGCAGTTCTTC.

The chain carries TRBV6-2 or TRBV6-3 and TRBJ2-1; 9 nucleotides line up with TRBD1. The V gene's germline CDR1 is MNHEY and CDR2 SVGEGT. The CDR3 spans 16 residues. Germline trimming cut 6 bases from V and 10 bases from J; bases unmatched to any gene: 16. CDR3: CASSHRTRDREKEQFF. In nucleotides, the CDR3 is TGTGCCAGCAGCCACCGGACTCGGGACAGGGAGAAGGAGCAGTTCTTC.